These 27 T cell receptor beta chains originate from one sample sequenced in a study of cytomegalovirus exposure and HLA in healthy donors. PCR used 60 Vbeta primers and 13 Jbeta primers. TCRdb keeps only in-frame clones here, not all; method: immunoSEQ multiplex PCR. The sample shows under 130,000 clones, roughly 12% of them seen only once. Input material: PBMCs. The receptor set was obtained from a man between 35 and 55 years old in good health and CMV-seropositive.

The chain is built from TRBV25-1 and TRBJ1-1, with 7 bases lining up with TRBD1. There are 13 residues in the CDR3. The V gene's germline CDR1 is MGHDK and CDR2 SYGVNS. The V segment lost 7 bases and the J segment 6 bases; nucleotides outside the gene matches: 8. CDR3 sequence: CASKLDREAEAFF. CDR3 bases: TGTGCCAGCAAACTCGACAGGGAGGCTGAAGCTTTCTTT.

CDR3 sequence: CASSIYGGGQAFF. The CDR3 DNA reads as TGTGCCAGTAGTATATATGGAGGTGGCCAAGCTTTCTTT. The chain employs TRBV19 and TRBJ1-1; no firm D call. The CDR3 totals 13 residues. V shed 2 bases and J shed 9 bases, with 13 bases lying between them. Germline loops: CDR1 LNHDA, CDR2 SQIVND (reference sequence).

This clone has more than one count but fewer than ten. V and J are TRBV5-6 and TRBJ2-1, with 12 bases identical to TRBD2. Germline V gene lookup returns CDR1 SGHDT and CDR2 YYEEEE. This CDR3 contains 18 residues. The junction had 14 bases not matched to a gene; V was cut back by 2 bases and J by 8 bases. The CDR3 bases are TGTGCCAGCAGCTTTAAGGTCCTAGCGGGAGGGCCGGGAGATGAGCAGTTCTTC. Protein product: CASSFKVLAGGPGDEQFF.

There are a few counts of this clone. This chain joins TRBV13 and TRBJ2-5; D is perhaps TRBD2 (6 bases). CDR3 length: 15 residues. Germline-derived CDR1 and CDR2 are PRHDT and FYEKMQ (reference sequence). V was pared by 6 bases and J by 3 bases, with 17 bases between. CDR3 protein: CASRRGGDHEETQYF. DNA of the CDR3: TGTGCCAGCAGGAGAGGAGGGGACCACGAAGAGACCCAGTACTTC.

The CDR3 DNA follows: TGTGCCAGCTCACCCGAGGGACAGGGGGCCTACAATGAGCAGTTCTTC. It encodes CASSPEGQGAYNEQFF. This sequence joins TRBV18 and TRBJ2-1; 11 bases map to TRBD1. CDR1 and CDR2 from the germline V gene are KGHSH and LQKENI. CDR3 length: 16 amino acids. V lost 3 bases, J lost 2 bases, and 3 bases stayed unmatched.

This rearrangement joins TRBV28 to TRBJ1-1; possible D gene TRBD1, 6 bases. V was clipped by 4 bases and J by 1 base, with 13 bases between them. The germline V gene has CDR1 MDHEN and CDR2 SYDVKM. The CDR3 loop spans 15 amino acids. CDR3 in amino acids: CASSSRDISNTEAFF. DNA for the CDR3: TGTGCCAGCAGTTCCCGGGACATCTCGAACACTGAAGCTTTCTTT.

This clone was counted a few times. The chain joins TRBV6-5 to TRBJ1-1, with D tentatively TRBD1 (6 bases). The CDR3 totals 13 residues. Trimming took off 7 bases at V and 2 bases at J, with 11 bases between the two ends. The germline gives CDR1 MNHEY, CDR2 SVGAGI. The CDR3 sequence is CASTPGVNTEAFF. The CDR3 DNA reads TGTGCCAGCACCCCAGGGGTTAACACTGAAGCTTTCTTT.

The CDR3 DNA follows: TGTGCCAGCACACGACGCAGGGTTTTCGACAATCAGCCCCAGCATTTT. Translating it yields CASTRRRVFDNQPQHF. The chain employs TRBV7-8 and TRBJ1-5; the D gene is possibly TRBD1 (5 bases). V shed 7 bases and J shed 3 bases, with 19 bases lying between them. Germline assignment: CDR1 SGHVS and CDR2 FQNEAQ. The CDR3 runs 16 residues.

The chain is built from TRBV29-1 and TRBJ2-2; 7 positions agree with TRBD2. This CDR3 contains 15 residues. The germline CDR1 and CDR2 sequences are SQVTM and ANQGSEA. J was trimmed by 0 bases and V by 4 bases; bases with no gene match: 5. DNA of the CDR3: TGCAGCGTTGGGGCTAGCGGCTCGAACACCGGGGAGCTGTTTTTT. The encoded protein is CSVGASGSNTGELFF.

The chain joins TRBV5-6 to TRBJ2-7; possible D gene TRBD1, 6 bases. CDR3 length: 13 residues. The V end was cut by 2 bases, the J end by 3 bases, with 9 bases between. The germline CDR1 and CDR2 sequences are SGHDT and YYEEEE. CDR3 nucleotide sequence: TGTGCCAGCAGCTTCACAGGGATCTACGAGCAGTACTTC. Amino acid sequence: CASSFTGIYEQYF. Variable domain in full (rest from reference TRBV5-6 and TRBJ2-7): DAGVTQSPTHLIKTRGQQVTLRCSPKSGHDTVSWYQQALGQGPQFIFQYYEEEERQRGNFPDRFSGHQFPNYSSELNVNALLLGDSALYLCASSFTGIYEQYFGPGTRLTVT.

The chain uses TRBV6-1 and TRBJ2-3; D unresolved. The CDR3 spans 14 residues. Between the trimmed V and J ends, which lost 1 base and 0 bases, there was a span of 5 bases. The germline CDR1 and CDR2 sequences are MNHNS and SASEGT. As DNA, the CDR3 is TGTGCCAGCAGTGAAGGGCTGAGCACAGATACGCAGTATTTT. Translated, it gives CASSEGLSTDTQYF.

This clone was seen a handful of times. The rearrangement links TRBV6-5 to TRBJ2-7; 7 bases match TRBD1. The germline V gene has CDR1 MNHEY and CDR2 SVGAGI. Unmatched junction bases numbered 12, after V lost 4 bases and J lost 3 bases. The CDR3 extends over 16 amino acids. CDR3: CASSFRGGAGLYEQYF. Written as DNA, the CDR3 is TGTGCCAGCAGTTTTCGAGGGGGCGCCGGCCTCTACGAGCAGTACTTC.

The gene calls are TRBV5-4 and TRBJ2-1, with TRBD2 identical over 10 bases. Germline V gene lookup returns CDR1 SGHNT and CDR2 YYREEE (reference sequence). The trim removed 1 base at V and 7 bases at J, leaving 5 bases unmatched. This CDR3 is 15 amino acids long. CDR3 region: CASSLTSGTRNEQFF. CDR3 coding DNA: TGTGCCAGCAGCTTGACTAGCGGGACGAGGAATGAGCAGTTCTTC.

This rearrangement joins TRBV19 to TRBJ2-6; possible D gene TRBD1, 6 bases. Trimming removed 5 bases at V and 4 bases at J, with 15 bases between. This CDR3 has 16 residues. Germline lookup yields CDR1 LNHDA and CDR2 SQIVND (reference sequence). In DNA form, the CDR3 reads TGTGCCAGTAGTCCCGCCAGGGGTCCGGGGGCCAACGTCCTGACTTTC. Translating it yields CASSPARGPGANVLTF.

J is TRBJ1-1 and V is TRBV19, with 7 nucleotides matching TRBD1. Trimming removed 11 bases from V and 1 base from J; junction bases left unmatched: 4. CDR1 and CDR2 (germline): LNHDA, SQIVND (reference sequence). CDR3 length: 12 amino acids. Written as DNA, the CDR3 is TGTGCCGCGGGACAGACGAACACTGAAGCTTTCTTT. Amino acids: CAAGQTNTEAFF.

The CDR3 reads CASSYSAGGDEQYF. The CDR3 nucleotides are TGTGCCAGCAGTTACTCAGCGGGAGGGGACGAGCAGTACTTC. The chain recombines TRBV6-5 with TRBJ2-7, with 10 bases fitting TRBD2. Trimming cost V 0 bases and J 5 bases; bases outside gene matches: 1. There are 14 residues in the CDR3. CDR1 MNHEY and CDR2 SVGAGI come from the germline V gene.

The CDR3 DNA reads as TGTGCCAGCAGTTTAGCTAGCCGCTTACCCTACGAGCAGTACTTC. Its translation: CASSLASRLPYEQYF. The rearrangement uses TRBV28 and TRBJ2-7, with D possibly TRBD2 on 5 matching bases. The CDR3 has 15 residues. Trimming shortened V by 2 bases and J by 2 bases, and 13 bases separated the two germline ends. Germline CDR1 reads MDHEN; CDR2 reads SYDVKM.

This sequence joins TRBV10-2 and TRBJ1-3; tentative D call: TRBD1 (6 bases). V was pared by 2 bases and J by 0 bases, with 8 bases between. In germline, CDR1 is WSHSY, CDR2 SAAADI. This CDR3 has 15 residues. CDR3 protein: CASSEGGFSGNTIYF. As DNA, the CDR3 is TGCGCCAGCAGTGAGGGGGGCTTCTCTGGAAACACCATATATTTT.

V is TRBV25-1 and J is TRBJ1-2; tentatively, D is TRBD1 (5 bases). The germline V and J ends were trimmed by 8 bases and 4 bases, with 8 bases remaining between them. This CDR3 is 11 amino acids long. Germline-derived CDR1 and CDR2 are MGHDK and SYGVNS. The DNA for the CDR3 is TGTGCCAGCGGCGGGGGCTATGGCTACACCTTC. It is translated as CASGGGYGYTF.

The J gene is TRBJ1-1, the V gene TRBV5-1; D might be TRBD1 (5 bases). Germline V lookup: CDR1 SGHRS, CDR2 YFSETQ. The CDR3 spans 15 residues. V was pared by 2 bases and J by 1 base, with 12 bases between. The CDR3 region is CASSFRGGTNTEAFF. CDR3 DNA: TGCGCCAGCAGCTTCCGCGGGGGAACGAACACTGAAGCTTTCTTT.

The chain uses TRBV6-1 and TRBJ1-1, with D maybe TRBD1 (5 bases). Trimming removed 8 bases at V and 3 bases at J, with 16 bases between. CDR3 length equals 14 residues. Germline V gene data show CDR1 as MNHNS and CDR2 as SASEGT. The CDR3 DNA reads TGTGCCAGCTCCCAGCAGGGTGGGGACACTGAAGCTTTCTTT. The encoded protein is CASSQQGGDTEAFF.

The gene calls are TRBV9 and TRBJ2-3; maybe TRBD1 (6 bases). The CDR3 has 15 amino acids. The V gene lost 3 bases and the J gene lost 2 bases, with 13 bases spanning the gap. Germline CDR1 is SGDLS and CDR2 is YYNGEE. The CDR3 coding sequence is TGTGCCAGCAGCGACTGGGACACCTACACAGATACGCAGTATTTT. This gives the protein CASSDWDTYTDTQYF.

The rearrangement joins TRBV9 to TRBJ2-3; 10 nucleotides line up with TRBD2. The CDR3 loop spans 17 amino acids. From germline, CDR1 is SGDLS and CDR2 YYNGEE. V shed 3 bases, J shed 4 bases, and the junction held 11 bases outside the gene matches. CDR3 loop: CASSGSWTSGSPDTQYF. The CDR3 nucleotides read TGTGCCAGCAGCGGCAGCTGGACTAGCGGTTCCCCAGATACGCAGTATTTT.

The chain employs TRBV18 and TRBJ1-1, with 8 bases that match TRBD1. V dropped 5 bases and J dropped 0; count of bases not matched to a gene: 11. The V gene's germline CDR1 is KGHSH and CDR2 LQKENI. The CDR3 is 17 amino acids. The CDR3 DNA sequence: TGTGCCAGCTCAGGGGCACAGGGGGTGAGCTTGAACACTGAAGCTTTCTTT. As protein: CASSGAQGVSLNTEAFF.

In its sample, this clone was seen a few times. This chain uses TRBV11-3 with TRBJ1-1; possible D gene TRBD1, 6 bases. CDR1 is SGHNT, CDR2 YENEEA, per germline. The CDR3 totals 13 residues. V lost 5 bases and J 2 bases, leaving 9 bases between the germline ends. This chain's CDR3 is CASSPTGNTEAFF. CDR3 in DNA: TGTGCCAGCAGCCCGACAGGTAACACTGAAGCTTTCTTT.

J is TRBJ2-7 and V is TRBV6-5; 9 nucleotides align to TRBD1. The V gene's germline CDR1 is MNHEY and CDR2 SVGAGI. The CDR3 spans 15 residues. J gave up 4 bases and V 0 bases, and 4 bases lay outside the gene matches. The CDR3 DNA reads TGTGCCAGCAGTTACTCGAGACAGGGGGGATACGAGCAGTACTTC. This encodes CASSYSRQGGYEQYF.

CDR3 sequence reads: CASTQGRSSYNEQFF. The CDR3 DNA is TGTGCCAGCACCCAGGGCAGGAGCTCCTACAATGAGCAGTTCTTC. The J gene is TRBJ2-1, the V gene TRBV13, with D tentatively TRBD1 (5 bases). The V end was cut by 7 bases, the J end by 0 bases, with 13 bases between. The CDR3 is 15 residues long. From germline, CDR1 is PRHDT and CDR2 FYEKMQ (reference sequence).